This T cell receptor beta chain was captured by sequencing in a study of blood T cell repertoires in COVID-19. Across the study: From the United States, Italy and Spain came samples of acute and convalescent COVID-19. The cDNA or gDNA used as material had been derived from T cells, B-cell-depleted T cells, or PBMCs.

CDR1 and CDR2 (germline): SSHAT, FNYEAQ (reference sequence). CDR3 length equals 15 residues. V dropped 5 bases and J dropped 6; count of bases not matched to a gene: 6. Authors' data handling: How many nucleated cells were present was estimated from reference gene primer amplification. Generated by immunoSEQ multiplex PCR, the TCRdb table keeps only in-frame clones and is missing some. V and J calls and clone size come straight from that table; D and trimming were deduced from the DNA. The sample lists 150,000 to 200,000 clones; roughly 85% were seen once. Sequenced sample: peripheral blood. The TCR sequence derives from a woman younger than 45 with acute or convalescent COVID-19. The gene calls are TRBV7-7 and TRBJ2-2; TRBD1 agrees at 10 bases. In DNA form, the CDR3 reads TGTGCCAGCAGCCGGGGACAGGGGAGATCCGGGGAGCTGTTTTTT. Protein sequence: CASSRGQGRSGELFF.